The clone carrying this T cell receptor (beta chain) has only a few counts. The antigen is undetermined. The primer mix had 60 Vbeta and 13 Jbeta primers. Sequencing was performed with immunoSEQ multiplex PCR; in TCRdb, only in-frame clones are kept and a portion is missing. The sample lists approximately 190,000 clones, 82% seen once, with about 1.5% in the top ten. These data originate in a study of cytomegalovirus exposure and HLA in healthy donors. Study-wide points: A missense variant in DCLRE1C was later tied to TCR beta V- and J-gene trimming.

Trimming removed 0 bases at V and 6 bases at J, with 11 bases between. The CDR3 runs to 15 residues. Germline loops: CDR1 MNHEY, CDR2 SVGAGI. As for the donors, each was a healthy bone marrow donor. The TCR comes from a young woman in good health and CMV-seronegative. The rearrangement joins TRBV6-5 to TRBJ2-2; no reliable D call. Sequencing input: PBMCs. CDR3 amino acids: CASSYSPPYAGELFF. The CDR3, as DNA: TGTGCCAGCAGTTACTCCCCACCCTACGCCGGGGAGCTGTTTTTT.